This entry describes one T cell receptor beta chain. It has no known antigen specificity. Base qualities are not provided; no much larger clone lies one nucleotide away. Donors were healthy HIV-negative adults with no recently reported acute infections or vaccinations. All donors were Caucasian adults living in Nashville, Tennessee, USA. CD4+ T cells were enriched by magnetic negative selection, after which naive cells were positively selected on CD45RA and the negative fraction was taken as the memory subset. Blood was obtained by leukapheresis, after which PBMCs were separated by Ficoll-Histopaque density gradient centrifugation and cryopreserved in liquid nitrogen vapor phase. Purity and quantity of every magnetically sorted T cell population were checked by analytical flow cytometry. Each sorted fraction had its genomic DNA isolated and then quantified by UV absorbance on a Nanodrop 2000c. The data are from a study of shared clonotypes between healthy human individuals (TCRdb year 2020). With regard to the full study: The cohort comprised a couple of women and a few men aged 18 to 49 years. For each donor, CD4 naive and CD4 memory were each given three plates, CD8 naive was given two plates, and CD8 memory was given one plate. To estimate repertoire size and how much clonotype sharing occurs between individuals, the study deeply sequenced the blood TCR repertoires of five healthy adults. To increase sequencing depth and limit assay-specific biases, different laboratories used diverse techniques to prepare libraries and sequence TCR repertoires. Leukapheresis yielded between about 0.94 and 8.9 billion PBMCs per donor. Findings and caveats that apply to the study as a whole: When several donors were compared, the shared fraction of clonotypes was around 4.6% for naive CD4, over 3% for naive CD8, 2% to 2.5% for memory CD4, and less than 0.45% for memory CD8. Because the study included a small number of donors, the genetic and exposure-history diversity represented was limited. Higher generation probabilities were observed for clonotypes shared by all four sorted-subset donors than for non-shared clonotypes. Naive subsets generally had larger estimated clonotype richness than memory subsets did. Incomplete sequencing was indicated by rarefaction of sorted-subset datasets, despite the large sequencing depth. Sampling was limited to blood, and TCR repertoires in tissue likely differ from TCR repertoires in blood. Pairwise subsampling led to the expectation that sequencing depth would affect the degree of clonotype sharing among donors.

Reading from cysteine to phenylalanine, the CDR3 counts 16 amino acids. Just the 48-base CDR3 DNA is kept, in frame starting at base 1. Relative to germline, V is missing 0 bases and J is missing 0 bases, with 5 bases of the junction outside any gene match. Taken from the germline V gene, the CDR1 and CDR2 loops are SGHRS and YFSETQ. TCR CDR3 regions were amplified from genomic DNA by multiplex PCR using the deep immunoSEQ assay. Genomic DNA extracted from each cell subset was distributed evenly over all wells of several immunoSEQ 96-well plates, and each plate served as one replicate. For sorted subsets, approximately 190 ng genomic DNA, equal to 30,000 to 35,000 T cell genomes, was loaded into each replicate PCR. Purified libraries were quantified with a Qubit 3.0 fluorometer, sized on a Bioanalyzer 2100, and re-quantified with the KAPA Library Quantification kit. A separate single-read 150-cycle Illumina NextSeq 550 flow cell was used to sequence each immunoSEQ 96-well plate. The study's processing was this. The immunoSEQ output contained only junctional sequences without quality scores, so filtering could not match that applied to full-length reads. To assign V/J genes and CDR3, sequences were annotated against IMGT germline references using PyIR, a Python wrapper for IgBLAST v1.9. Reads were filtered out if the reads had weak V/J assignments (E-value above 1e-6), no CDR3, stop codons, out-of-frame junctions, or ambiguous translated residues. V3J clonotypes were defined as sequences sharing the same inferred V gene, J gene, and CDR3 amino acid sequence. Percentage overlap between repertoires was computed as shared unique clonotypes divided by the size of the smaller repertoire. Repertoire richness was assessed with RTK rarefaction, the Chao1 estimator, and Recon v2.1 estimates of unobserved clonotypes. Generation probabilities for all TCRbeta clonotypes obtained by the gDNA method from a handful of donors were computed using OLGA. The clones in this table, taken by TCRdb from immuneACCESS, are in-frame only. Not every clone is retained; where verified, under half of the shortfall comes from an unresolved V gene, and the cause of the rest is unknown. That table is the source of V, J and clone size, and D and trimming were worked out from the DNA. The table for this sample lists some 300,000 clones; around 79% of them were counted only once. The ten top clones hold 8.5% to 12% of the sample.

The source of this sequence is a man aged 25 to 40 in good health. The chain couples TRBV5-1 to TRBJ1-1; 7 of the junction bases match TRBD1. Sample: memory CD4+ T cells sorted from blood. The cell subset or site label corresponds to: CD45RA-negative fraction. The CDR3: CASSLDGGQLNTEAFF. The DNA sequence is as follows: TGCGCCAGCAGCTTGGACGGGGGACAGCTGAACACTGAAGCTTTCTTT.